This entry is about one T cell receptor (beta chain). What it binds is unknown. This sample stems from a study of T-cell reconstitution after alpha-beta-depleted transplantation in children. Study conclusions and caveats: After transplant, high TCRbeta diversity at day 60 in some patients arose from surviving recipient T cells and thymic progenitors. About two months after transplant, alpha-beta T cells reportedly came from several hundred expanded graft clones.

The CDR3 is made up of 21 amino acids. The TCRbeta library was prepared with unique molecular identifiers. TCRdb called the PCR reads again in MiXCR, with one record for every CDR3 protein. The sample yields about 600,000 distinct CDR3 sequences, 10% to 15% seen once. This rearrangement joins TRBV21-1 to TRBJ2-7; the table calls TRBD1, which could not be checked here. TRBV21-1 is an annotated pseudogene. Here the sequenced sample was PBMCs, mostly from graft donor cells, taken 360 days after TCRalphabeta/CD19-depleted stem cell transplant. This TCR derives from a male patient between 5 and 17 years old who had a stem cell transplant for acute myeloid leukemia, so the T cells may come from the graft donor. CDR3 coding DNA: TGTGCCAGCAGCAAAGGGGGAACCCAGGGACAGGCGCTCAAGAACCTCTACGAGCAGTACTTC. It codes for CASSKGGTQGQALKNLYEQYF.